Listed here are 27 T cell receptor beta chains from one sample, sequenced in a study of regulatory T cells in long-lasting Graves disease (dated by TCRdb to the early 2020s). Libraries were built with multiplex PCR. Sequencing was performed on an Illumina HiSeq 4000. To build TCR beta libraries, CDR3 regions were amplified by Arm-PCR using iRepertoire HTBI primers. TCRdb passed the public sequencing reads through fastp at Q25 and MiXCR, retaining productive beta sequences. Rows with a matching CDR3 protein are joined into one entry that keeps the most common DNA and genes. Across this sample there are roughly 500,000 distinct CDR3 sequences, with roughly 21% seen only once. The top ten hold roughly 7% of the sample. The sample's time point label, decoded: persistent/refractory GD, antithyroid drugs over 5 years with positive TRAb. For both TCR sequencing and RNA sequencing, RNA was extracted from PBMCs using TRIzol.

The source was peripheral blood mononuclear cells (PBMCs), collected when the disease was refractory, from a patient treated with antithyroid drugs. The receptors here all came from a female donor with Graves disease.

This clonotype has at least ten counts. This rearrangement joins TRBV28 to TRBJ2-7; 16 bases map to TRBD2. This CDR3 comprises 15 residues. With 3 bases clipped from V and 9 bases from J, the junction kept 5 bases outside the gene matches. Germline lookup yields CDR1 MDHEN and CDR2 SYDVKM. This chain's CDR3 is CASSFGTSGRASQYF. The CDR3 coding sequence is TGTGCCAGCAGTTTCGGGACTAGCGGGAGGGCCTCGCAGTACTTC.

The table lists this clonotype with many counts. The chain is built from TRBV6-1 and TRBJ1-1; TRBD1 might be the D (5 bases). CDR1 MNHNS and CDR2 SASEGT come from the germline V gene. V was cut by 6 bases and J by 5 bases, with 10 bases left in between. The CDR3 spans 12 residues. CDR3 amino acids: CASSSGLTEAFF. CDR3 nucleotide sequence: TGTGCCAGCAGCTCAGGGTTAACTGAAGCTTTCTTT.

The chain uses TRBV20-1 and TRBJ2-7, with 9 bases fitting TRBD2. The CDR3 is 15 residues long. Unmatched junction bases numbered 12, after V lost 5 bases and J lost 4 bases. Germline lookup yields CDR1 DFQATT and CDR2 SNEGSKA (reference sequence). CDR3: CSAGPISGSLYEQYF. Here the CDR3 DNA reads TGCAGTGCTGGCCCCATTAGCGGGAGTCTTTACGAGCAGTACTTC.

At least ten counts were recorded for this clonotype. V usage is TRBV20-1 and J usage is TRBJ2-5; no clear D gene. V was pared by 0 bases and J by 0 bases, with 11 bases between. This CDR3 contains 15 residues. Germline values: CDR1 DFQATT, CDR2 SNEGSKA (reference sequence). The CDR3 loop is CSARDGTLNQETQYF. The CDR3 coding sequence is TGCAGTGCTAGAGACGGCACACTGAACCAAGAGACCCAGTACTTC.

There are many counts of this clonotype. V is TRBV28 and J is TRBJ1-1, with 8 bases aligning to TRBD1. Germline V gives CDR1 MDHEN, CDR2 SYDVKM. CDR3 length: 13 amino acids. V dropped 11 bases and J dropped 3; count of bases not matched to a gene: 8. This chain's CDR3 is CAAQGAEDTEAFF. CDR3 nucleotides: TGTGCCGCGCAGGGGGCAGAGGACACTGAAGCTTTCTTT.

This clonotype came up a few times. This sequence joins TRBV7-3 and TRBJ2-7; D unresolved. CDR3 length equals 12 residues. Germline CDR1 SGHTA, CDR2 FQGTGA. V lost 1 base and J lost 6, with 7 bases in between. The CDR3: CASSLNPPEQYF. In nucleotides, the CDR3 is TGTGCCAGCAGCTTAAACCCCCCCGAGCAGTACTTC. Full variable domain (missing parts from reference TRBV7-3 and TRBJ2-7): GAGVSQTPSNKVTEKGKYVELRCDPISGHTALYWYRQSLGQGPEFLIYFQGTGAADDSGLPNDRFFAVRPEGSVSTLKIQRTERGDSAVYLCASSLNPPEQYFGPGTRLTVT.

The chain joins TRBV27 to TRBJ1-5, with a possible D match to TRBD1 (6 bases). V dropped 2 bases and J dropped 5 bases, with 10 bases sitting between them. CDR3 length equals 14 residues. The V gene's germline CDR1 is MNHEY and CDR2 SMNVEV (reference sequence). The CDR3 DNA reads as TGTGCCAGCAGTTTACCAGGGGAGGATCAGCCCCAGCATTTT. Amino acid sequence: CASSLPGEDQPQHF.

This chain connects TRBV7-9 to TRBJ1-1; D ambiguous. Germline loops: CDR1 SEHNR, CDR2 FQNEAQ (reference sequence). V was clipped by 8 bases and J by 2 bases, with 9 bases between them. The CDR3 extends over 12 amino acids. The CDR3 DNA reads as TGTGCCAGCCGACACGAAAACACTGAAGCTTTCTTT. Amino acids: CASRHENTEAFF.

This clonotype was counted ten times or more. CDR3 in amino acids: CSARVGAQNTEAFF. The CDR3 DNA reads as TGCAGTGCTAGAGTAGGTGCACAGAACACTGAAGCTTTCTTT. The V call is TRBV20-1, the J call TRBJ1-1, with D unresolved. Per germline, CDR1 DFQATT and CDR2 SNEGSKA (reference sequence). Deletions cut 1 base from V and 1 base from J, with 10 bases between. The CDR3 sequence is 14 residues long.

This clonotype was recorded many times. The chain employs TRBV12-3 or TRBV12-4 and TRBJ2-5, with D possibly matching TRBD1 (6 bases). V gave up 8 bases and J gave up 5 bases, with 12 bases separating them. The CDR3 spans 12 residues. The CDR3 is CASQQGLETQYF. For the CDR3, the DNA is TGTGCCAGCCAACAGGGTCTGGAGACCCAGTACTTC.

The CDR3 region has the DNA TGTGCCAGCAGCCAAATTGCCCTCGGGCGGGGGGGCCGGGAGACCCAGTACTTC. Encoded protein: CASSQIALGRGGRETQYF. V usage is TRBV7-9 and J usage is TRBJ2-5, with 9 bases lining up with TRBD2. The junction had 18 bases not matched to a gene; V was cut back by 5 bases and J by 5 bases. Germline V lookup: CDR1 SEHNR, CDR2 FQNEAQ (reference sequence). CDR3 length equals 18 residues.

This clonotype has only a few counts. The J gene is TRBJ1-5, the V gene TRBV6-5; D is uncertain. CDR1 is MNHEY and CDR2 is SVGAGI in the germline V gene. The CDR3 is 15 amino acids. V was pared by 3 bases and J by 9 bases, with 18 bases between. The DNA of the CDR3 is TGTGCCAGCAGTTATTCGACCCCTCGGGTGGGGCCCCAGCATTTT. This gives the protein CASSYSTPRVGPQHF.

This clonotype was counted between two and nine times. The chain employs TRBV3-1 and TRBJ1-2, with 8 bases lining up with TRBD1. Trimming took 1 base from V and 4 from J; bases not matched to a gene: 2. CDR3 size: 14 residues. Germline V gene data show CDR1 as LGHDT and CDR2 as YNNKEL (reference sequence). CDR3 region: CASSQGDRTYGYTF. The CDR3 region has the DNA TGTGCCAGCAGCCAAGGGGACAGGACCTATGGCTACACCTTC.

Ten or more counts support this clonotype. CDR3 residues: CASMNRFSVEAFF. As DNA, the CDR3 is TGTGCCAGCATGAACAGATTCTCCGTTGAAGCTTTCTTT. The chain joins TRBV27 to TRBJ1-1; D not certain. V shed 7 bases and J shed 7 bases, with 16 bases lying between them. CDR1 MNHEY and CDR2 SMNVEV come from the germline V gene (reference sequence). This CDR3 has 13 amino acids.

The chain uses TRBV2 and TRBJ2-1; 7 bases line up with TRBD1. The CDR3 covers 15 residues. V was pared by 2 bases and J by 5 bases, with 6 bases of the junction left unmatched. Germline V gene lookup returns CDR1 SNHLY and CDR2 FYNNEI. CDR3 bases: TGTGCCAGCAGTGAACTGGGGCAGGGGGACAATGAGCAGTTCTTC. Translated, it gives CASSELGQGDNEQFF.

This clonotype came up many times. The chain joins TRBV6-1 to TRBJ1-3; no reliable D call. Per germline, CDR1 MNHNS and CDR2 SASEGT. There are 15 residues in the CDR3. Trimming took 2 bases from V and 0 from J, leaving 8 bases between them. The CDR3: CASSESTASGNTIYF. Written as DNA, the CDR3 is TGTGCCAGCAGTGAAAGCACCGCCTCTGGAAACACCATATATTTT.

On this clonotype itself: One base away lies a much larger clone, so this may be a sequencing read error. The genes are TRBV28 and TRBJ1-1, with unresolved D. Between the trimmed V and J ends, which lost 3 bases and 1 base, there was a span of 9 bases. The CDR3 sequence is 14 residues long. Looked up from germline, CDR1 is MDHEN and CDR2 is SYDVKM. The CDR3 loop reads CASSFRVPNTEAFF. The CDR3 DNA sequence: TGTGCCAGCAGTTTTCGGGTTCCGAACACTGAAGCTTTCTTT.

This clonotype was seen many times. This chain links TRBV12-3 or TRBV12-4 with TRBJ2-7; 9 nucleotides line up with TRBD1. The CDR3 is made up of 13 amino acids. V shed 5 bases, J shed 11 bases, and the junction held 10 bases outside the gene matches. The CDR3, as DNA: TGTGCCAGCAGTCCCCCCGGACAGGGGTCGGAGTACTTC. As protein: CASSPPGQGSEYF.

The chain carries TRBV5-1 and TRBJ2-2, with 8 bases matching TRBD1. CDR3 size: 16 residues. Trimming cost V 4 bases and J 1 base; bases outside gene matches: 6. Germline V gene lookup returns CDR1 SGHRS and CDR2 YFSETQ. The DNA for the CDR3 is TGCGCCAGCAGCCAAAGGACAGGGAAGAACACCGGGGAGCTGTTTTTT. Its translation is CASSQRTGKNTGELFF.

Regarding this clonotype: This may arise from a read error, as a much more abundant clone is one base away. The chain has TRBV28 and TRBJ2-7; D possibly uses TRBD1 or TRBD2 (5 bases each). The CDR3 contains 15 residues. Germline V lookup: CDR1 MDHEN, CDR2 SYDVKM. The CDR3 loop reads CASRDNTGRSFEQYF. The CDR3 bases are TGTGCCAGCAGGGATAATACGGGACGGTCCTTCGAGCAGTACTTC.

The chain links TRBV7-2 to TRBJ2-7; D assignment may be TRBD1 or TRBD2 (7 bases each). V dropped 8 bases and J dropped 6 bases, with 14 bases sitting between them. CDR3 size: 12 residues. Germline loops: CDR1 SGHTA, CDR2 FQGNSA. The CDR3 DNA is TGTGCCAGCTGCTCCAGGGGGGGCGAGCAGTACTTC. Encoded protein: CASCSRGGEQYF.

This clonotype was detected ten times or more. This rearrangement joins TRBV29-1 to TRBJ1-2; D gene unclear. The V gene lost 7 bases and the J gene lost 12 bases, with 9 bases spanning the gap. CDR3 length: 8 residues. The germline V gene has CDR1 SQVTM and CDR2 ANQGSEA. CDR3 in amino acids: CSAPGDTF. CDR3 bases: TGCAGCGCGCCGGGAGACACCTTC. The full variable domain, its missing parts supplied by reference TRBV29-1 and TRBJ1-2, is SAVISQKPSRDICQRGTSLTIQCQVDSQVTMMFWYRQQPGQSLTLIATANQGSEATYESGFVIDKFPISRPNLTFSTLTVSNMSPEDSSIYLCSAPGDTFGSGTRLTVV.

The rearrangement joins TRBV5-5 to TRBJ1-1, with D perhaps matching TRBD1 (5 bases). This CDR3 region has 14 residues. Germline V gives CDR1 SGHKS, CDR2 YYEKEE (reference sequence). Trimming shortened V by 4 bases and J by 1 base, and 11 bases separated the two germline ends. CDR3 loop: CASSRLTENTEAFF. The CDR3 coding sequence is TGTGCCAGCAGCCGCCTGACAGAGAACACTGAAGCTTTCTTT.

V and J are TRBV20-1 and TRBJ2-3, with 10 bases identical to TRBD2. Germline V gene sequence: CDR1 DFQATT, CDR2 SNEGSKA (reference sequence). The V gene end was trimmed by 3 bases and the J gene end by 2 bases; junction bases not matched to a gene: 5. This CDR3 has 15 residues. DNA for the CDR3: TGCAGTGCTAGCCTAGCGGGAGACCACACAGATACGCAGTATTTT. Translation gives CSASLAGDHTDTQYF.

This clonotype was observed a single time. The rearrangement joins TRBV18 to TRBJ2-7; D gene ambiguous. Germline V gene lookup returns CDR1 KGHSH and CDR2 LQKENI. V shed 5 bases and J shed 9 bases, with 14 bases lying between them. The CDR3 has 12 amino acids. The CDR3 bases are TGTGCCAGCTCATCACGGAGTAACGGGCAGTACTTC. Residues: CASSSRSNGQYF.

On this clonotype: A much larger clone is a single base away; this may be a read error. This CDR3 is missing its conserved last phenylalanine or tryptophan, likely due to a read error. This rearrangement joins TRBV13 to TRBJ2-7, with a possible D match to TRBD2 (5 bases). This CDR3 region has 14 residues. V was trimmed by 2 bases and J by 0 bases, leaving 8 bases between them. Germline CDR1 and CDR2: PRHDT and FYEKMQ (reference sequence). The CDR3 is CASSLRGYSYEQYL. In nucleotides, the CDR3 is TGTGCCAGCAGCTTACGGGGTTACTCCTACGAGCAGTACCTC.

The chain links TRBV28 to TRBJ2-3; 9 bases agree with TRBD2. CDR1 is MDHEN and CDR2 is SYDVKM in the germline V gene. This CDR3 is 17 amino acids long. The J segment lost 2 bases and the V segment lost 6 bases, leaving 12 bases of the junction unmatched. DNA of the CDR3: TGTGCCAGCAGGGCCCATGTTGGCGGGGGGGACACAGATACGCAGTATTTT. Protein sequence: CASRAHVGGGDTDTQYF.